A single sample is the source of the 29 T cell receptor beta chains below, sequenced in a study of CD8 T cells in ankylosing spondylitis. One entry per CDR3 protein, called by TCRdb with MiXCR from the 5' RACE reads. The sample shows about 400,000 distinct CDR3 sequences, 20% to 25% of them seen only once. Sample: blood, either unsorted or a sorted T cell fraction (not recorded which). The receptors were sampled from a male donor with ankylosing spondylitis or in good health (not recorded which).

In this sample, this clonotype turned up a few times. The genes are TRBV2 and TRBJ2-3; perhaps TRBD2 as D (5 bases). The CDR3 runs to 15 residues. The V gene's germline CDR1 is SNHLY and CDR2 FYNNEI. Trimming took off 9 bases at V and 3 bases at J, with 19 bases between the two ends. The CDR3 nucleotides are TGTGCCAGGACCCAGAACCGGGGAAGTACAGATACGCAGTATTTT. It encodes CARTQNRGSTDTQYF.

A few counts support this clonotype. CDR3 region: CASRPGTGRMGTEAFF. The CDR3 DNA follows: TGTGCCAGCAGGCCCGGGACAGGGAGGATGGGCACTGAAGCTTTCTTT. V gene TRBV6-1 combines with J gene TRBJ1-1; 9 bases line up with TRBD1. Trimming at V came to 6 bases and at J to 4 bases, leaving 12 bases not matched to a gene. The CDR3 consists of 16 residues. The germline CDR1 and CDR2 sequences are MNHNS and SASEGT.

This clonotype was seen more than once but under ten times. The rearrangement uses TRBV30 and TRBJ2-7, with D uncertain. In germline, CDR1 is GTSNPN, CDR2 SVGIG (reference sequence). CDR3 length: 12 amino acids. V was pared by 4 bases and J by 4 bases, with 11 bases between. The CDR3 nucleotides are TGTGCCTGGAATGGTCCCAGTTACGAGCAGTACTTC. Translation gives CAWNGPSYEQYF. Full variable domain (rest looked up from reference TRBV30 and TRBJ2-7): SQTIHQWPATLVQPVGSPLSLECTVEGTSNPNLYWYRQAAGRGLQLLFYSVGIGQISSEVPQNLSASRPQDRQFILSSKKLLLSDSGFYLCAWNGPSYEQYFGPGTRLTVT.

The J gene is TRBJ2-7, the V gene TRBV2; D not certain. Germline V gene data show CDR1 as SNHLY and CDR2 as FYNNEI. With 0 bases removed from V and 2 bases from J, the gap between germline ends came to 14 bases. This CDR3 spans 16 amino acids. The CDR3 bases are TGTGCCAGCAGTGAAGCGCTTCTGGCAGGAACCTACGAGCAGTACTTC. It specifies CASSEALLAGTYEQYF.

This clonotype was counted between two and nine times. The chain links TRBV29-1 to TRBJ1-2; no definite D call. The germline V gene has CDR1 SQVTM and CDR2 ANQGSEA. This CDR3 region has 18 residues. V lost 1 base and J lost 1, with 22 bases in between. For the CDR3, the DNA is TGCAGCGTTGAAGCGCCCTCCGTATCTGGTGACTTTAACTATGGCTACACCTTC. Translated, it gives CSVEAPSVSGDFNYGYTF.

The chain is built from TRBV5-4 and TRBJ2-3; TRBD1 matches 11 bases. Germline V gene data show CDR1 as SGHNT and CDR2 as YYREEE (reference sequence). The CDR3 length is 15 residues. Unmatched junction bases numbered 6, after V lost 4 bases and J lost 5 bases. Here the CDR3 DNA reads TGTGCCAGCAGCAGGACAGGGGGCTCAGAAGATACGCAGTATTTT. It yields the protein CASSRTGGSEDTQYF.

This clonotype was picked up a small number of times. V usage is TRBV20-1 and J usage is TRBJ2-7, with D hard to call. Germline V gene lookup returns CDR1 DFQATT and CDR2 SNEGSKA (reference sequence). Trimming left V 1 base short and J 6 bases short, with 7 bases between. The CDR3 has 11 amino acids. CDR3 sequence (DNA): TGCAGTGCTAGAGGCAACCGCGAGCAGTACTTC. It codes for CSARGNREQYF.

A few counts support this clonotype. The CDR3 here is CSAREGRDPGYTF. CDR3 sequence (DNA): TGCAGTGCTAGAGAAGGGAGGGATCCTGGCTACACCTTC. The chain combines TRBV20-1 with TRBJ1-2; D unresolved. The CDR3 loop spans 13 amino acids. CDR1 is DFQATT, CDR2 SNEGSKA, per germline (reference sequence). Trimming stripped 0 bases from V and 7 bases from J, with 12 bases between.

The rearrangement joins TRBV7-8 to TRBJ2-1; D ambiguous. Germline V lookup: CDR1 SGHVS, CDR2 FQNEAQ. The V end was cut by 5 bases, the J end by 7 bases, with 9 bases between. The CDR3 length is 12 residues. CDR3 sequence reads: CASSQRWNEQFF. In nucleotides, the CDR3 is TGTGCCAGCAGCCAAAGGTGGAATGAGCAGTTCTTC.

V is TRBV12-5 and J is TRBJ2-1; D is ambiguous. Trimming left V 6 bases short and J 4 bases short, with 7 bases between. The CDR3 has 12 residues. Germline assignment: CDR1 LGHNT and CDR2 FRNRAP. DNA of the CDR3: TGTGCTAGTGGGGACGTTTACAATGAGCAGTTCTTC. Translated, it gives CASGDVYNEQFF.

The chain is built from TRBV19 and TRBJ2-2; D not resolved. Trimming cost V 3 bases and J 1 base, with 3 bases left between them. The germline V gene encodes CDR1 LNHDA and CDR2 SQIVND (reference sequence). The CDR3 extends over 13 amino acids. CDR3 sequence reads: CASSIQNTGELFF. The CDR3 coding sequence is TGTGCCAGTAGTATCCAGAACACCGGGGAGCTGTTTTTT.

Worth noting for this clonotype: Relative to the germline gene, one junction end is altered; a read error may explain this. The chain uses TRBV12-3 or TRBV12-4 and TRBJ2-7, with 8 bases aligning to TRBD2. The CDR3 length is 12 residues. CDR3 sequence reads: CASSLAGGRSNF. The CDR3 region has the DNA TGTGCCAGCAGTTTGGCGGGGGGTCGCTCCAACTTC.

This clonotype was counted a few times. V usage is TRBV27 and J usage is TRBJ2-1, with D possibly TRBD2 on 6 matching bases. V lost 1 base and J 6 bases, leaving 13 bases between the germline ends. CDR3 length: 15 amino acids. CDR1 and CDR2 from the germline V gene are MNHEY and SMNVEV (reference sequence). The CDR3 DNA sequence: TGTGCCAGCAGTTTATTGGCGGGGACGGTCAATGAGCAGTTCTTC. Protein: CASSLLAGTVNEQFF.

V usage is TRBV29-1 and J usage is TRBJ1-5, with TRBD1 identical over 9 bases. This CDR3 region has 16 residues. The junction had 10 bases not matched to a gene; V was cut back by 5 bases and J by 2 bases. Per germline, CDR1 SQVTM and CDR2 ANQGSEA. CDR3 region: CSVYRGPSRGNQPQHF. In DNA form, the CDR3 reads TGCAGCGTTTACAGGGGGCCCTCGAGGGGCAATCAGCCCCAGCATTTT.

The rearrangement joins TRBV30 to TRBJ2-2, with TRBD1 as a possible D gene (5 bases). The germline gives CDR1 GTSNPN, CDR2 SVGIG (reference sequence). Between the trimmed V and J ends, which lost 3 bases and 4 bases, there was a span of 9 bases. The CDR3 consists of 13 residues. Here the CDR3 DNA reads TGTGCCTGGAGCGAAACAGGCACCGGGGAGCTGTTTTTT. Its protein is CAWSETGTGELFF.

The CDR3 nucleotides are TGCAGCGTTGAGTCCTCGGGGGACCGCTCCTACAATGAGCAGTTCTTC. This sequence encodes CSVESSGDRSYNEQFF. The chain uses TRBV29-1 and TRBJ2-1; TRBD2 is a possible D gene (6 bases). CDR1 is SQVTM and CDR2 is ANQGSEA in the germline V gene. The V end was cut by 3 bases, the J end by 0 bases, with 15 bases between. The CDR3 is made up of 16 amino acids.

V and J are TRBV9 and TRBJ2-5, with TRBD2 matching over 10 bases. Germline loops: CDR1 SGDLS, CDR2 YYNGEE. Trimming took 3 bases from V and 1 from J; bases not matched to a gene: 3. CDR3 length: 15 residues. The CDR3 loop reads CASSASGGPQETQYF. CDR3 sequence (DNA): TGTGCCAGCAGCGCTAGCGGGGGCCCCCAAGAGACCCAGTACTTC.

The CDR3 sequence is CASSQDIGTSNTEAFF. The CDR3 DNA follows: TGTGCCAGCAGCCAAGATATTGGGACCTCGAACACTGAAGCTTTCTTT. The chain links TRBV3-1 to TRBJ1-1; a weak D match, TRBD1 (5 bases). Trimming took 0 bases from V and 1 from J, leaving 12 bases between them. Germline loops: CDR1 LGHDT, CDR2 YNNKEL (reference sequence). This CDR3 contains 16 residues.

This clonotype was recorded a few times. The chain has TRBV20-1 and TRBJ2-1, with D tentatively TRBD2 (5 bases). Germline V lookup: CDR1 DFQATT, CDR2 SNEGSKA (reference sequence). The CDR3 covers 15 residues. Trimming cost V 2 bases and J 3 bases, with 14 bases left between them. In nucleotides, the CDR3 is TGCAGTGCTAGACTCAATCAAGCGGACTACAATGAGCAGTTCTTC. This translates into CSARLNQADYNEQFF.

The rearrangement links TRBV11-1 to TRBJ2-5, with TRBD2 matching over 11 bases. CDR3 size: 16 residues. Germline V gene lookup returns CDR1 SGHAT and CDR2 FQDESV (reference sequence). The trim removed 4 bases at V and 5 bases at J, leaving 9 bases unmatched. The CDR3 bases are TGTGCCAGCAGCTGGGGTAGCGGGGGGGCCGGTGAGACCCAGTACTTC. It codes for CASSWGSGGAGETQYF.

This chain connects TRBV27 to TRBJ2-1; 8 nucleotides match TRBD2. Per germline, CDR1 MNHEY and CDR2 SMNVEV (reference sequence). The V gene end was trimmed by 2 bases and the J gene end by 0 bases; junction bases not matched to a gene: 3. The CDR3 extends over 16 amino acids. CDR3 loop: CASSLAGGGSYNEQFF. The CDR3 bases are TGTGCCAGCAGTTTAGCGGGGGGAGGCTCCTACAATGAGCAGTTCTTC.

In this sample, this clonotype turned up many times. This chain joins TRBV12-3 or TRBV12-4 and TRBJ2-1; D perhaps matches TRBD2 (5 bases). The ends were cut back, 6 bases at V and 6 bases at J, with 15 bases in the middle. CDR3 size: 14 residues. This CDR3 reads CASSSYPGVNEQFF. The CDR3 nucleotides are TGTGCCAGCAGCTCCTACCCCGGGGTCAATGAGCAGTTCTTC.

The rearrangement links TRBV12-3 or TRBV12-4 to TRBJ2-1; the match to TRBD1 covers 8 bases. V lost 10 bases, J lost 3 bases, and 5 bases stayed unmatched. There are 13 residues in the CDR3. Here the CDR3 reads CATRDRNYNEQFF. CDR3 in DNA: TGTGCCACCCGGGACAGGAACTACAATGAGCAGTTCTTC.

This clonotype was recorded a few times. The gene calls are TRBV4-1 and TRBJ2-7; 7 bases line up with TRBD1. From germline, CDR1 is MGHRA and CDR2 YSYEKL. The V gene end was trimmed by 5 bases and the J gene end by 0 bases; junction bases not matched to a gene: 13. The CDR3 is 17 amino acids. The CDR3 DNA is TGCGCCAGCAGCACCCGCCCCGGGACAGCGACCTCCTACGAGCAGTACTTC. Protein: CASSTRPGTATSYEQYF.

This chain joins TRBV29-1 and TRBJ2-7; D may be TRBD1 or TRBD2 (6 bases each). CDR1 and CDR2 from the germline V gene are SQVTM and ANQGSEA. This CDR3 is built from 14 residues. Trimming removed 0 bases from V and 4 bases from J, with 13 bases in between. This CDR3 reads CSVEDGQGRYEQYF. Written as DNA, the CDR3 is TGCAGCGTTGAAGATGGGCAGGGGAGGTACGAGCAGTACTTC.

The chain is built from TRBV11-2 and TRBJ2-7; maybe TRBD1 (6 bases). The V end was cut by 2 bases, the J end by 5 bases, with 16 bases between. The CDR3 spans 15 residues. Germline CDR1 is SGHAT and CDR2 is FQNNGV. CDR3: CASSLQAGAMDEQYF. The CDR3 DNA reads as TGTGCCAGCAGCTTACAGGCAGGGGCTATGGACGAGCAGTACTTC.

This clonotype was seen only a few times. V is TRBV7-9 and J is TRBJ2-2; no clear D gene. V gave up 1 base and J gave up 6 bases, with 6 bases separating them. This CDR3 is 13 amino acids long. CDR1 and CDR2 (germline): SEHNR, FQNEAQ (reference sequence). The CDR3 here is CASSLGIAGELFF. CDR3 in DNA: TGTGCCAGCAGCTTAGGGATCGCCGGGGAGCTGTTTTTT.

The chain has TRBV29-1 and TRBJ2-7; D unclear. The V end was cut by 5 bases, the J end by 3 bases, with 5 bases between. Germline V gene data show CDR1 as SQVTM and CDR2 as ANQGSEA. The CDR3 contains 10 residues. The CDR3 coding sequence is TGCAGCGTTTTCAACTACGAGCAGTACTTC. Residues: CSVFNYEQYF.

The chain couples TRBV29-1 to TRBJ2-7; the match to TRBD1 covers 7 bases. The CDR3 extends over 15 amino acids. Germline values: CDR1 SQVTM, CDR2 ANQGSEA. Germline trimming cut 6 bases from V and 0 bases from J; bases unmatched to any gene: 11. The CDR3 spells CSVETGDRSSYEQYF. The CDR3, as DNA: TGCAGCGTGGAAACAGGGGACCGGAGCTCCTACGAGCAGTACTTC.